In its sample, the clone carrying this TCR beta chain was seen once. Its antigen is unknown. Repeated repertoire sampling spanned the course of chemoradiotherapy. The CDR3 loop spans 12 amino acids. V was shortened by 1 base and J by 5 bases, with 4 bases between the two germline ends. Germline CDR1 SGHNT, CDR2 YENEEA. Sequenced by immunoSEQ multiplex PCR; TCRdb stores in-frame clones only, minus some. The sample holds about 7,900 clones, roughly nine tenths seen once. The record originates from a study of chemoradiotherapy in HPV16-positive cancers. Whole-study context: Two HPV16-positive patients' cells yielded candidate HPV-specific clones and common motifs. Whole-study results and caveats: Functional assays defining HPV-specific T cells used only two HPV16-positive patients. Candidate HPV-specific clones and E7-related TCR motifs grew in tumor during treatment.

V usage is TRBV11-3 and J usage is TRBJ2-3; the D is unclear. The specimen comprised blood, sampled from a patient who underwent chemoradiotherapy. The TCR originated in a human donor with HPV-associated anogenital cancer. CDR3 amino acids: CASSLAGDTQYF. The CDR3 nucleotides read TGTGCCAGCAGCTTAGCGGGAGATACGCAGTATTTT. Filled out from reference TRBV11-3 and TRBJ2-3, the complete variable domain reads EAGVVQSPRYKIIEKKQPVAFWCNPISGHNTLYWYLQNLGQGPELLIRYENEEAVDDSQLPKDRFSAERLKGVDSTLKIQPAELGDSAVYLCASSLAGDTQYFGPGTRLTVL.